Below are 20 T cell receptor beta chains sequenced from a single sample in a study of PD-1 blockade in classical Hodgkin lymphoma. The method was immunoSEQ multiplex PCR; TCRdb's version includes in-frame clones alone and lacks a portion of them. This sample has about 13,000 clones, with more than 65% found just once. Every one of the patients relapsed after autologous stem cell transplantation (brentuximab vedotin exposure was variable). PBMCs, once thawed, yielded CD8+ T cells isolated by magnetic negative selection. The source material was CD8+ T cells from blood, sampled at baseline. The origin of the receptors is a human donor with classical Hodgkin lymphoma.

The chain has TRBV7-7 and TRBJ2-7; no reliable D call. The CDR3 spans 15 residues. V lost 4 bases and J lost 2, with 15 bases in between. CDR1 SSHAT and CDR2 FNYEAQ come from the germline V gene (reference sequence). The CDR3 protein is CASSSPHSVAYEQYF. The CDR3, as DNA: TGTGCCAGCAGCTCCCCCCATAGTGTAGCCTACGAGCAGTACTTC.

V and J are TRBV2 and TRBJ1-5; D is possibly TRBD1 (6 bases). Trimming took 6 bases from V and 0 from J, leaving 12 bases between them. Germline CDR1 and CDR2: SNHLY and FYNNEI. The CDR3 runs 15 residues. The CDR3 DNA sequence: TGTGCCAGCAGCGTCGGGACAAATAGCAATCAGCCCCAGCATTTT. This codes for CASSVGTNSNQPQHF.

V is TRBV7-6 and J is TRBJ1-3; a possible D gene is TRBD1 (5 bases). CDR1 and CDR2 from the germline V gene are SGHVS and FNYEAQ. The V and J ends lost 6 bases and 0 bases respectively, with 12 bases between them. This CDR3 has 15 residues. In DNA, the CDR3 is TGTGCCAGCAGTCCGGACACTGTCTCTGGAAACACCATATATTTT. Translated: CASSPDTVSGNTIYF.

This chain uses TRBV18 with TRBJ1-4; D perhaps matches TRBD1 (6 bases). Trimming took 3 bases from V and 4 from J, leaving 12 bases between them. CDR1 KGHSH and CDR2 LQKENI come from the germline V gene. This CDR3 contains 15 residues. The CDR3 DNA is TGTGCCAGCTCACCGTGGACAGCTATTAATGAAAAACTGTTTTTT. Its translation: CASSPWTAINEKLFF.

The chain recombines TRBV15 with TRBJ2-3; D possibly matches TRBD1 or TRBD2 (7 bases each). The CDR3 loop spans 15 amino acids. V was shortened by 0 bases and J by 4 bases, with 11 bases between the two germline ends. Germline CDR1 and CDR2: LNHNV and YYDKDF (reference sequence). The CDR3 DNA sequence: TGTGCCACCAGCAGAGATCAGGGGGGGCCAGATACGCAGTATTTT. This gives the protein CATSRDQGGPDTQYF.

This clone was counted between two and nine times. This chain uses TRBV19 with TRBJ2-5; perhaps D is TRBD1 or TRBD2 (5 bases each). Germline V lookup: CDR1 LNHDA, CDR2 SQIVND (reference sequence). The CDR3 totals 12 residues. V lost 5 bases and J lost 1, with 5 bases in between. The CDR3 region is CASSGGQETQYF. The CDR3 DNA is TGTGCCAGTAGTGGGGGCCAAGAGACCCAGTACTTC.

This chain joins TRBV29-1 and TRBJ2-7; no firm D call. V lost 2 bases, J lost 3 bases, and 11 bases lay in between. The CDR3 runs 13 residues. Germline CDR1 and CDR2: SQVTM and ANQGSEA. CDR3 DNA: TGCAGCGTTGAATACTCAGGACGCTACGAGCAGTACTTC. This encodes CSVEYSGRYEQYF.

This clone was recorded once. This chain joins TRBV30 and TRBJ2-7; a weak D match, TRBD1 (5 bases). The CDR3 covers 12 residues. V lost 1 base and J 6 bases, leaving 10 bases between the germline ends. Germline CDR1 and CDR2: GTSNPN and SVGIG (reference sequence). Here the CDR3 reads CAWSAQGGEQYF. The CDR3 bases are TGTGCCTGGAGTGCCCAGGGTGGCGAGCAGTACTTC.

The CDR3 is CASSSGNYGYTF. The CDR3 bases are TGTGCCAGCAGCTCTGGTAACTATGGCTACACCTTC. The chain has TRBV7-9 and TRBJ1-2; D remains ambiguous. The length of the CDR3 is 12 residues. Trimming pared 4 bases from V and 1 base from J, leaving 4 bases between. Germline CDR1 reads SEHNR; CDR2 reads FQNEAQ (reference sequence).

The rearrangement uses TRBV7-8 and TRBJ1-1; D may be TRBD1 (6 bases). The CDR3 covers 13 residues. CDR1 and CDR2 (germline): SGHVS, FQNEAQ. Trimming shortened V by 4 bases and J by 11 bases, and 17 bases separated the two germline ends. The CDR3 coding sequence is TGTGCCAGCAGCTACCACGGGGGGCTGCGGGCTTTCTTT. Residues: CASSYHGGLRAFF.

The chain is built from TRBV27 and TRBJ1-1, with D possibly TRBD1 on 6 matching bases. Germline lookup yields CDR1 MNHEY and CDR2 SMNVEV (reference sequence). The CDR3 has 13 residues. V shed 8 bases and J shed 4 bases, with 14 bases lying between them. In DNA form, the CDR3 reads TGTGCCAGCGGGTCTGGACAGTTCACTGAAGCTTTCTTT. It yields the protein CASGSGQFTEAFF.

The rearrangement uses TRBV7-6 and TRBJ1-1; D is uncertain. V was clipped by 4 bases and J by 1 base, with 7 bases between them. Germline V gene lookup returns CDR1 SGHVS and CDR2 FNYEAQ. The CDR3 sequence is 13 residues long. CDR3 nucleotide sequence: TGTGCCAGCAGCTACTTGGGGAACACTGAAGCTTTCTTT. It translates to CASSYLGNTEAFF.

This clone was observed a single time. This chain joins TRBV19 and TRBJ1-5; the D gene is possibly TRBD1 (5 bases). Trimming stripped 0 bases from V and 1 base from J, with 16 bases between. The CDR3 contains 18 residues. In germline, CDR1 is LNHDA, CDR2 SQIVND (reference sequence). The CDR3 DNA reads TGTGCCAGTAGTATAGAGCCCCGGACAACCCCGAGCAATCAGCCCCAGCATTTT. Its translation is CASSIEPRTTPSNQPQHF.

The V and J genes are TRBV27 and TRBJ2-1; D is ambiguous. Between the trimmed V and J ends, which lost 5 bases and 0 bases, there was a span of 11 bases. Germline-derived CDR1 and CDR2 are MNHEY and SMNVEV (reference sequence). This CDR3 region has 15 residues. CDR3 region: CASSQDAYSYNEQFF. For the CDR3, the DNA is TGTGCCAGCAGTCAAGACGCCTACTCCTACAATGAGCAGTTCTTC.

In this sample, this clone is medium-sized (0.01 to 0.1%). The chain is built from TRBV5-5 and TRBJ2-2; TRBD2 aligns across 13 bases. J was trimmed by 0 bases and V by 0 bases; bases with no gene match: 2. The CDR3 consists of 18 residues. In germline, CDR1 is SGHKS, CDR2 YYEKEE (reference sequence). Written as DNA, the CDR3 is TGTGCCAGCAGCTTGGGACTAGCGGGGGGACCGAACACCGGGGAGCTGTTTTTT. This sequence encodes CASSLGLAGGPNTGELFF.

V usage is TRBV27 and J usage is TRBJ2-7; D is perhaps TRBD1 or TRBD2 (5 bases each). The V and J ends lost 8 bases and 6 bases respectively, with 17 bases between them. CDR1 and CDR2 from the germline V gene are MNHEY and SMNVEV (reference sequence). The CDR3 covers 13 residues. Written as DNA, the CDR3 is TGTGCCAGCGGGGGATATGCAGGGTCCGAGCAGTACTTC. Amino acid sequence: CASGGYAGSEQYF.

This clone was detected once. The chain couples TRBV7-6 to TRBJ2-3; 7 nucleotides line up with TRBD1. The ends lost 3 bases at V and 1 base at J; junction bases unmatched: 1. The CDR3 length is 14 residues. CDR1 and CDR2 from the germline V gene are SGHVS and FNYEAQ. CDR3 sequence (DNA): TGTGCCAGCAGCTTTACAGGGGGCACAGATACGCAGTATTTT. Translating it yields CASSFTGGTDTQYF.

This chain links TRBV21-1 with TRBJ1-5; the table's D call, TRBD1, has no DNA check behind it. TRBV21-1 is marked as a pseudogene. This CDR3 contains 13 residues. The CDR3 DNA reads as TGTGCCAGCTTTGAAACAGGGAGTCAGCCCCAGCATTTT. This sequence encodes CASFETGSQPQHF.

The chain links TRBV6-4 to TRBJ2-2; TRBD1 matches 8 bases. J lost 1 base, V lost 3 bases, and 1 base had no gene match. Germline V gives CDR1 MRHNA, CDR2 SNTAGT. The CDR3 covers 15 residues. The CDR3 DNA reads TGTGCCAGCAGTGATGGGACAGGGAACACCGGGGAGCTGTTTTTT. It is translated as CASSDGTGNTGELFF.

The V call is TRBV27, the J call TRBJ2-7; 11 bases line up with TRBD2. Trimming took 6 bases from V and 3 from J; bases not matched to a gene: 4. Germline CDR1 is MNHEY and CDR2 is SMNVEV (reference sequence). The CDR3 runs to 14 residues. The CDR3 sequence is CASSLSGGGYEQYF. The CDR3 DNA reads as TGTGCCAGCAGCCTTAGCGGGGGGGGCTACGAGCAGTACTTC.